This T cell receptor (beta chain) was documented in a study of T cell responses to AZD1222 COVID-19 vaccine. Study-wide points: Among spike-specific TCRs, nearly half reportedly target unmutated variant regions. CD4 TCRs linked to vaccination spanned spike, dominating at 160-218 and 743-854.

This clone appeared once. The antigen remains undetermined. TCRdb's table, derived via immunoSEQ multiplex PCR, lists solely in-frame clones and lacks some. Among fewer than 150,000 clones listed, over 85% were seen once. The CDR3 is made up of 13 amino acids. The germline gives CDR1 MNHEY, CDR2 SVGAGI. V lost 7 bases and J 4 bases, leaving 13 bases between the germline ends. The chain uses TRBV6-5 and TRBJ1-2; the D gene is possibly TRBD1 (5 bases). This specimen was peripheral blood, taken on day 0 of AZD1222 vaccination. The receptor comes from an adult in good health. Written as DNA, the CDR3 is TGTGCCAGCACGGCCAGGGAGTTCTATGGCTACACCTTC. Translation gives CASTAREFYGYTF.